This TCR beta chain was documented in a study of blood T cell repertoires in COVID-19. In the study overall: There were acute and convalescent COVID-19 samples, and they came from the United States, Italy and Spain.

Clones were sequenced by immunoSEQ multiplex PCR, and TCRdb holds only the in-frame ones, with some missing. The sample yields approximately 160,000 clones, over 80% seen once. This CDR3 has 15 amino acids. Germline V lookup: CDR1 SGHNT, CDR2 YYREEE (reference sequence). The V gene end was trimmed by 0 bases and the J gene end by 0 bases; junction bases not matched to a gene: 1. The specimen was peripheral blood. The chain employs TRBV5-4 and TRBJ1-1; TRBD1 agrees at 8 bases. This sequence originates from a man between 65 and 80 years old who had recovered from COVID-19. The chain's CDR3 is CASSLVQGVNTEAFF. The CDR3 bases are TGTGCCAGCAGCTTGGTACAGGGGGTGAACACTGAAGCTTTCTTT. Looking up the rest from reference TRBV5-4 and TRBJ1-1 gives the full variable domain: ETGVTQSPTHLIKTRGQQVTLRCSSQSGHNTVSWYQQALGQGPQFIFQYYREEENGRGNFPPRFSGLQFPNYSSELNVNALELDDSALYLCASSLVQGVNTEAFFGQGTRLTVV.